These T cell receptor beta chains were read from a single sample in a study of OX40 agonist ivuxolimab in advanced cancers. Method: immunoSEQ multiplex PCR; TCRdb's copy keeps in-frame clones and lacks some. There are around 46,000 clones in the sample; 90% to 95% occur only once, and just under 5% lies in the top ten. The sequences come from CD4+ or CD8+ T cells sorted from blood, collected in a trial of the OX40 agonist ivuxolimab. These receptors came from an adult with an advanced solid tumor such as melanoma, head and neck, liver or kidney cancer. Each CDR3 is given with its conserved first and last residue. Fields, in order: J gene, V gene, D gene, clone size, CDR3 DNA, CDR3 protein. The D gene is left open where the match is weak. Clone size is shown for a subset of rows, as once, few, many or a class of expanded clone.

j_gene: TRBJ1-2
v_gene: TRBV29-1
d_gene: .
abundance: .
CDR3nt: TGCAGCGTTGGGATGGGGGCCGGCTATGGCTACACCTTC
CDR3aa: CSVGMGAGYGYTF

j_gene: TRBJ2-3
v_gene: TRBV2
d_gene: TRBD2
abundance: .
CDR3nt: TGTGCCAGCAGTGACCCGACTAGCGGGATCACTTCGCGCACAGATACGCAGTATTTT
CDR3aa: CASSDPTSGITSRTDTQYF

j_gene: TRBJ1-2
v_gene: TRBV28
d_gene: .
abundance: .
CDR3nt: TGTGCCAGCAGCCACGCTTTGGAGAACTATGGCTACACCTTC
CDR3aa: CASSHALENYGYTF

j_gene: TRBJ1-1
v_gene: TRBV4-1
d_gene: .
abundance: .
CDR3nt: TGCGCCAGCAGCTCCCGGGCCGTAGAGGGGAGGAACACTGAAGCTTTCTTT
CDR3aa: CASSSRAVEGRNTEAFF

j_gene: TRBJ2-3
v_gene: TRBV14
d_gene: .
abundance: once
CDR3nt: TGTGCCAGCAGCCAAGATCCCAGCGCAGATACGCAGTATTTT
CDR3aa: CASSQDPSADTQYF

j_gene: TRBJ2-5
v_gene: TRBV7-9
d_gene: TRBD2
abundance: .
CDR3nt: TGTGCCAGCAGCCCCACCGCTGGGAAGCGGGATGGGAAAGAGACCCAGTACTTC
CDR3aa: CASSPTAGKRDGKETQYF

j_gene: TRBJ2-3
v_gene: TRBV21-1
d_gene: .
abundance: .
CDR3nt: TGTGCCAGCAGCAAGTGGGGGGACACCCGCACAGATACGCAGTATTTT
CDR3aa: CASSKWGDTRTDTQYF

j_gene: TRBJ1-2
v_gene: TRBV25-1
d_gene: .
abundance: .
CDR3nt: TGTGCCAGCAGTGAAGAATATGGCTACACCTTC
CDR3aa: CASSEEYGYTF

j_gene: TRBJ2-7
v_gene: TRBV11-2
d_gene: TRBD2
abundance: .
CDR3nt: TGTGCCAGCAGCTTAGCCCCGGGACTAGCGGGAGTCTACGAGCAGTACTTC
CDR3aa: CASSLAPGLAGVYEQYF

j_gene: TRBJ1-2
v_gene: TRBV11-3
d_gene: .
abundance: .
CDR3nt: TGTGCCACCACGAGGAGCAGCAGCTATGGCTACACCTTC
CDR3aa: CATTRSSSYGYTF

j_gene: TRBJ2-3
v_gene: TRBV9
d_gene: .
abundance: .
CDR3nt: TGTGCCAGCAGCCCACGATCTAGAACAGATACGCAGTATTTT
CDR3aa: CASSPRSRTDTQYF